This record covers a single TCR beta chain. Which antigen it targets is not known. No per-base quality is available; no much larger clone lies one base away. At the DNA level, this CDR3 is encoded by other sequences in the same sample as well. Donors formed part of the validation cohort, which comprised fewer than 150 subjects and was distinct from the first cohort of 670 or so subjects. The data were obtained in a study of cytomegalovirus exposure and HLA in healthy donors (dated by TCRdb to about 2017). Study-wide context: According to a later analysis, one platform produced both the roughly 130 validation repertoires and the 550 to 800 repertoires of the first cohort. The study was designed to test whether signatures of past pathogen exposure could be identified by cataloging public T cell receptors. A separate validation cohort of roughly 130 different subjects was used in addition to the roughly 670-subject first cohort. To predict cytomegalovirus infection status, the study brought together high-throughput TCR immunosequencing, statistical association of individual TCRs with disease status, and machine learning. General study outcomes and caveats: The study listed 150 to 200 TCR beta chains as associated with cytomegalovirus. All 120 or so repertoires were used to score co-occurrence in the validation cohort in a later analysis, because that analysis had no HLA typing for the cohort. Cytomegalovirus status was reported to be diagnosed by the classifier with high specificity and sensitivity in both the original and validation cohorts. A later analysis found that TCRs clustered in the first cohort also tended to co-occur in the 100 to 150 validation repertoires, with roughly 95% of cluster scores above 0. The authors suggested that the approach could potentially be generalized to other disease states and immunological phenotypes. Three of the identified cytomegalovirus-associated TCR beta chains were confirmed in vitro to be specific for cytomegalovirus antigens. Across donors, most TCR sequences were observed very rarely, whereas some public TCRs were present in many individuals.

Library construction relied on the immunoSEQ multiplex PCR assay. On the study's bioinformatics: A statistical classification framework was built to diagnose cytomegalovirus status from the catalog of TCR beta chain sequences. As stored in TCRdb, this immuneACCESS dataset retains in-frame rearrangements with V and J assigned. A fraction of the clones does not appear; measured against another copy, unresolved V genes explain less than half of the discrepancy, and the remainder lacks a known reason. V and J calls plus clone size are reproduced from that table; the DNA served to infer D and trimming. In all, the sample holds some 150,000 clones, and 85% to 90% of those were seen once. Of the sample, around 3.2% is held by the ten largest clones. The germline ends are 5 bases apart after V is trimmed by 5 bases and J by 2 bases. The CDR3 covers 12 residues, taking in both the cysteine and the phenylalanine. Of all the DNA, just the CDR3 is kept, 36 bases in frame from base 1. As encoded in the germline V gene, CDR1 is SGHTA while CDR2 is FQGNSA.

The TCR comes from a woman in her late teens or twenties in good health and CMV-seropositive. The chain links TRBV7-2 with TRBJ2-3, with the D gene not clear enough to name. The specimen sequenced was PBMCs. The CDR3 sequence is CASSPYTDTQYF. DNA sequence: TGTGCCAGCAGCCCCTACACAGATACGCAGTATTTT.